Sequencing of this TCR beta chain was carried out in a study of cytomegalovirus exposure and HLA in healthy donors. The overall study: Sequencing of approximately 190 million T cells in an earlier analysis found 90 million to 120 million unique TCR beta sequences. Inside one of the first data releases sat around 77 million unique TCRs taken from HLA-typed donors.

V was clipped by 5 bases and J by 8 bases; unmatched bases: 9. Germline V gives CDR1 SEHNR, CDR2 FQNEAQ (reference sequence). The length of the CDR3 is 15 residues. The PCR employed 60 Vbeta primers together with 13 Jbeta primers. TCRdb's copy holds only in-frame clones and misses some; the assay was immunoSEQ multiplex PCR. The table lists roughly 130,000 clones, 65% to 90% of them singletons. V and J are TRBV7-9 and TRBJ1-3; 10 bases are a match to TRBD1. The clonotype originates from a woman younger than 35 in good health and CMV-seropositive. Sequencing input: PBMCs. CDR3 DNA sequence: TGTGCCAGCAGCCCAGGGGACAGGGGTGAGGACACCATATATTTT. Translating it yields CASSPGDRGEDTIYF.